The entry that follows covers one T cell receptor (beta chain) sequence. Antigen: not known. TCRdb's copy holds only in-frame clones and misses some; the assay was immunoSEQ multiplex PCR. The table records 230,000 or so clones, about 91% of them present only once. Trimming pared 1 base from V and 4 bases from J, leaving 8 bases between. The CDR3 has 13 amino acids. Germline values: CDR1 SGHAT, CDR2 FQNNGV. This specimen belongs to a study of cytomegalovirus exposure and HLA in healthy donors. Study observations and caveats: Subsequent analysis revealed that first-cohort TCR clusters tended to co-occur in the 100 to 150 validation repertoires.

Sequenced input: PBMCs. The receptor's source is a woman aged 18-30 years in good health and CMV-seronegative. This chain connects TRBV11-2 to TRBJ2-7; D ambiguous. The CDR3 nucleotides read TGTGCCAGCAGCTTAGCGACACCTTACGAGCAGTACTTC. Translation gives CASSLATPYEQYF.